The 11 T cell receptor beta chains reported below all come from one sample, sequenced in a study of shared clonotypes between healthy human individuals. This table comes from immunoSEQ multiplex PCR, and its TCRdb copy is limited to in-frame clones, with some not included. This table holds over 800,000 clones, approximately 92% found once. Terminally differentiated effector memory CD45RA+ cells were excluded from the naive CD8 cells, which were CD45RO-negative and positively selected for CCR7. The sequencing input was naive CD8+ T cells sorted from blood. The receptors were sampled from a man between 25 and 39 years old in good health.

This clone was observed a single time. Other nucleotide sequences in the sample specify the same CDR3. The chain joins TRBV6-1 to TRBJ2-7; D unclear. V was cut by 0 bases and J by 2 bases, with 5 bases left in between. Germline V lookup: CDR1 MNHNS, CDR2 SASEGT. The CDR3 loop spans 13 amino acids. The CDR3 reads CASSEAAPYEQYF. CDR3 coding DNA: TGTGCCAGCAGTGAAGCGGCCCCCTACGAGCAGTACTTC.

The V gene is TRBV7-9, the J gene TRBJ2-1; D unclear. The CDR3 runs 13 residues. V dropped 6 bases and J dropped 6 bases, with 12 bases sitting between them. CDR1 and CDR2 from the germline V gene are SEHNR and FQNEAQ (reference sequence). The CDR3 loop is CASSPSPINEQFF. DNA of the CDR3: TGTGCCAGCAGTCCCTCCCCTATCAATGAGCAGTTCTTC.

V gene TRBV2 combines with J gene TRBJ2-3; D gene ambiguous. Trimming removed 6 bases from V and 2 bases from J, with 9 bases in between. The CDR3 contains 13 residues. CDR1 and CDR2 from the germline V gene are SNHLY and FYNNEI. DNA for the CDR3: TGTGCCAGCAGAAAGGACCCCACAGATACGCAGTATTTT. Protein: CASRKDPTDTQYF.

V is TRBV27 and J is TRBJ1-1; TRBD1 agrees at 7 bases. CDR1 is MNHEY and CDR2 is SMNVEV in the germline V gene (reference sequence). With 2 bases clipped from V and 4 bases from J, the junction kept 7 bases outside the gene matches. The CDR3 extends over 15 amino acids. CDR3 region: CASSLGGGGSTEAFF. CDR3 DNA: TGTGCCAGCAGTTTAGGAGGGGGCGGTAGCACTGAAGCTTTCTTT.

V usage is TRBV7-9 and J usage is TRBJ2-2, with 9 nucleotides matching TRBD2. CDR1 SEHNR and CDR2 FQNEAQ come from the germline V gene (reference sequence). The CDR3 is made up of 18 amino acids. The junction had 14 bases not matched to a gene; V was cut back by 5 bases and J by 4 bases. In DNA, the CDR3 is TGTGCCAGCAGCCTACCATCTCTAGCGGGAATTGTCACCGGGGAGCTGTTTTTT. Its protein is CASSLPSLAGIVTGELFF. Variable domain in full (rest from reference TRBV7-9 and TRBJ2-2): DTGVSQNPRHKITKRGQNVTFRCDPISEHNRLYWYRQTLGQGPEFLTYFQNEAQLEKSRLLSDRFSAERPKGSFSTLEIQRTEQGDSAMYLCASSLPSLAGIVTGELFFGEGSRLTVL.

This chain links TRBV11-2 with TRBJ1-4, with 9 nucleotides matching TRBD1. V lost 2 bases, J lost 4 bases, and 8 bases stayed unmatched. The germline V gene has CDR1 SGHAT and CDR2 FQNNGV. This CDR3 has 17 amino acids. In DNA, the CDR3 is TGTGCCAGCAGCTTAAGTCCGGGACAGGGTATTAATGAAAAACTGTTTTTT. It encodes CASSLSPGQGINEKLFF. The entire variable domain, with the rest obtained from reference TRBV11-2 and TRBJ1-4, is as follows: EAGVAQSPRYKIIEKRQSVAFWCNPISGHATLYWYQQILGQGPKLLIQFQNNGVVDDSQLPKDRFSAERLKGVDSTLKIQPAKLEDSAVYLCASSLSPGQGINEKLFFGSGTQLSVL.

The V call is TRBV5-1, the J call TRBJ2-2; 11 nucleotides match TRBD2. The CDR3 totals 18 residues. Per the germline V gene, CDR1 is SGHRS and CDR2 is YFSETQ. Unmatched junction bases numbered 8, after V lost 3 bases and J lost 1 base. CDR3 region: CASSSGLADTLNTGELFF. DNA of the CDR3: TGCGCCAGCAGCTCGGGACTAGCGGATACCTTGAACACCGGGGAGCTGTTTTTT.

This clone showed up just a few times. The chain combines TRBV2 with TRBJ1-1, with TRBD1 matching 11 bases. The length of the CDR3 is 16 residues. The trim removed 4 bases at V and 7 bases at J, leaving 11 bases unmatched. Germline V CDR1 and CDR2: SNHLY, FYNNEI. CDR3 in amino acids: CASSGPFGQGADEAFF. CDR3 sequence (DNA): TGTGCCAGCAGTGGCCCTTTCGGACAGGGGGCCGATGAAGCTTTCTTT. The full variable domain, its missing parts supplied by reference TRBV2 and TRBJ1-1, is EPEVTQTPSHQVTQMGQEVILRCVPISNHLYFYWYRQILGQKVEFLVSFYNNEISEKSEIFDDQFSVERPDGSNFTLKIRSTKLEDSAMYFCASSGPFGQGADEAFFGQGTRLTVV.

V is TRBV4-3 and J is TRBJ2-7; D may correspond to TRBD1 or TRBD2 (5 bases each). This CDR3 region has 16 residues. Per the germline V gene, CDR1 is LGHNA and CDR2 is YSLEER. V shed 3 bases and J shed 0 bases, with 15 bases lying between them. The CDR3 spells CASSHGDPRSSYEQYF. Here the CDR3 DNA reads TGCGCCAGCAGCCACGGGGACCCCAGGAGCTCCTACGAGCAGTACTTC.

The chain joins TRBV28 to TRBJ1-2; no clear D. The CDR3 spans 14 residues. V lost 5 bases to trimming and J lost 5 bases, with 15 bases between them. From germline, CDR1 is MDHEN and CDR2 SYDVKM. CDR3 coding DNA: TGTGCCAGCAGTCGCGTGGAGCCAAAGTATGGCTACACCTTC. Translating it yields CASSRVEPKYGYTF.

The chain has TRBV4-3 and TRBJ2-7, with D perhaps assigned TRBD1 or TRBD2 (5 bases each). CDR1 LGHNA and CDR2 YSLEER come from the germline V gene. The CDR3 covers 16 residues. V lost 0 bases and J lost 1, with 13 bases in between. CDR3 residues: CASSQEPGDGSYEQYF. CDR3 nucleotide sequence: TGCGCCAGCAGCCAAGAACCCGGGGACGGTTCCTACGAGCAGTACTTC.